This is a list of T cell receptor beta chains from one sample in a study of human T cells and chemical hapten exposure. TCRdb recomputed calls from the RACE reads with MiXCR, one row per CDR3 protein. The table records fewer than 150,000 distinct CDR3 sequences, approximately 10% of them present only once. The specimen comprised whole blood, sampled in connection with sensitization to the hapten diphenylcyclopropenone (DPC). The source is a woman between 50 and 59 years old with alopecia areata. Some clones in this sample may be carry-over from other donors' samples. The CDR3 runs from the conserved cysteine through the conserved F or W. A D gene is named only where the DNA matches it firmly. Expanded clones get a size class; other rows say once, few or many, or leave the size out.

d_call	clone_size	v_call	j_call	cdr3_nt	cdr3_aa
-	many	TRBV20-1	TRBJ1-6	TGCAGTGCGAAGGGGTCGAATTCACCCCTCCACTTT	CSAKGSNSPLHF
-	few	TRBV27	TRBJ2-7	TGTGCCAGCAGTAGAGGGGGGCAGGAAAACTACGAGCAGTACTTC	CASSRGGQENYEQYF
-	few	TRBV6-2/TRBV6-3	TRBJ1-5	TGTGCCAGCAGTTACGTCGGCAGGCCCGATCAGCCCCAGCATTTT	CASSYVGRPDQPQHF
-	few	TRBV24-1	TRBJ2-3	TGTGCCACCAGTGATCCAAACCCAGAAGGCACAGATACGCAGTATTTT	CATSDPNPEGTDTQYF
-	many	TRBV28	TRBJ1-1	TGTGCCAGCAACAAATTTACAGGCCCTCCTGGGATGAACACTGAAGCTTTCTTT	CASNKFTGPPGMNTEAFF
TRBD2	-	TRBV30	TRBJ2-3	TGTGCCTGGAAAGTACGGGGGGGCGGAGATACGCAGTATTTT	CAWKVRGGGDTQYF
TRBD2	many	TRBV5-1	TRBJ2-3	TGCGCCAGCACCAATAGCGGGAGGGCCCAAGATACGCAGTATTTT	CASTNSGRAQDTQYF
-	few	TRBV6-2/TRBV6-3	TRBJ1-6	TGTGCCAGCAGCCAGAGATATGGAGATAATTCACCCCTCCACTTT	CASSQRYGDNSPLHF
TRBD2	-	TRBV28	TRBJ2-7	TGTGCCAGCAGCCGGCCGGGAGGGCCCTACGAGCAGTACTTC	CASSRPGGPYEQYF
-	many	TRBV15	TRBJ2-1	TGTGCCACCCGGGCGGGATGGGGAGGTGTTGGCAATGAGCAGTTCTTC	CATRAGWGGVGNEQFF
-	-	TRBV29-1	TRBJ2-4	TGCAGCACGACCGAGGGAGCCAAAAACATTCAGTACTTC	CSTTEGAKNIQYF
TRBD2	many	TRBV5-1	TRBJ2-5	TGCGCCAGCAGCTTGGCGGGAGGCCGCCAAGAGACCCAGTACTTC	CASSLAGGRQETQYF
-	-	TRBV20-1	TRBJ2-1	TGCAGTGCTAGATTTATCTCCTACAATGAGCAGTTCTTC	CSARFISYNEQFF
-	many	TRBV12-3/TRBV12-4	TRBJ1-5	TGTGCCAGCAGTTCCCGGACAGAAAGTCAGCCCCAGCATTTT	CASSSRTESQPQHF
TRBD1	few	TRBV29-1	TRBJ2-7	TGCAGCGCGATACCACAGGGGTCCTACGAGCAGTACTTC	CSAIPQGSYEQYF
-	-	TRBV24-1	TRBJ2-2	TGTGCCACCAGTTTGGACCGGATGGCCGGGGAGCTGTTTTTT	CATSLDRMAGELFF
-	-	TRBV12-3/TRBV12-4	TRBJ2-1	TGTGCCAGCAGTTTATCGGGGAACAATGAGCAGTTCTTC	CASSLSGNNEQFF
-	-	TRBV20-1	TRBJ1-6	TGCAGTGCTAGAGTGGGGGGCTCACCCCTCCACTTT	CSARVGGSPLHF
TRBD2	many	TRBV29-1	TRBJ2-7	TGCAGCGTTGTACCGGGACTAGCGGGAGGGAAACAGTACTTC	CSVVPGLAGGKQYF
-	few	TRBV11-2	TRBJ2-7	TGTGCCAGCAGCTCCAACGCGGGCAGGGGCCCTCTCTACGAGCAGTACTTC	CASSSNAGRGPLYEQYF
TRBD2	-	TRBV29-1	TRBJ2-2	TGCAGCGCCGGGGGGACTAGCGGGCACACCGGGGAGCTGTTTTTT	CSAGGTSGHTGELFF
-	-	TRBV7-6	TRBJ2-1	TGTGCCGGCAGCTTAGAGGGTACCCCCAATGAGCAGTTCTTC	CAGSLEGTPNEQFF
-	-	TRBV14	TRBJ2-5	TGTGCCAGCAGCCAGCAGGGTGGACAGACCCAGTACTTC	CASSQQGGQTQYF
-	many	TRBV20-1	TRBJ1-5	TGCAGTGGTATTGACGGGGGACAGCCCCAGCATTTT	CSGIDGGQPQHF
-	few	TRBV30	TRBJ1-1	TGTGCCCCCAGGGGGAACACTGAAGCTTTCTTT	CAPRGNTEAFF
-	many	TRBV11-2	TRBJ1-2	TGTGCCAGCAGCTTAACCCAAGGCTCCCGGTCGGGCTACACCTTC	CASSLTQGSRSGYTF
-	-	TRBV7-2	TRBJ2-3	TGTGCCAGCAGCCCCGAGAGCGGGAGCACAGATACGCAGTATTTT	CASSPESGSTDTQYF
TRBD1	few	TRBV11-2	TRBJ2-5	TGTGCCAGCAGCCCTGGGACAGGGATAGAGACCCAGTACTTC	CASSPGTGIETQYF
-	-	TRBV20-1	TRBJ1-6	TGCAGTGCTAGAGTGGCCCGGAGCAATAATTCACCCCTCCACTTT	CSARVARSNNSPLHF
TRBD1	few	TRBV29-1	TRBJ2-3	TGCAGCGCCCCGACAGGGAACACAGATACGCAGTATTTT	CSAPTGNTDTQYF
-	many	TRBV20-1	TRBJ2-7	TGCAGTGCTAGAGACTTGAGCTACGAGCAGTACTTC	CSARDLSYEQYF